This T cell receptor beta chain was identified during a study of blood T cell repertoires in COVID-19. Per the study methods: By means of reference gene primer amplification, nucleated cell counts were estimated. Generated by immunoSEQ multiplex PCR, the TCRdb table keeps only in-frame clones and is missing some. V, J and clone size derive from that table, while D and trimming were established from the DNA sequence. The sample yields about 270,000 clones, 80% to 90% seen once. CDR3 size: 15 residues. Germline values: CDR1 SEHNR, CDR2 FQNEAQ (reference sequence). The V end lost 4 bases, the J end lost 6 bases, and 18 bases lay between the germline ends.

This chain connects TRBV7-9 to TRBJ1-2, with D possibly TRBD1 on 6 matching bases. The sequencing input was PBMCs or T cells enriched from blood (not recorded which). The sequence came from a woman aged 18-35 years who had recovered from COVID-19. The CDR3 DNA reads TGTGCCAGCAGCTCGATAGCGTGGGGGCCAGATGGCTACACCTTC. This translates into CASSSIAWGPDGYTF.